The entry below gives a single TCR beta chain sequence along with its context. Antigen: not known. This record comes from a study of T cells expressing NK-cell markers. Overall study context: Sorted CD3+CD56+NKG2C+, CD3+CD56+NKG2C- and CD3+CD56-NKG2C+ T-cell subsets were beta-chain profiled. General study findings and limits: These same clonotypes (in several donors) also led the CD3+CD56-NKG2C+ fraction. Six donors had dominant NKG2C+ clonotypes that comprised about 1.0-8% of their CD8+ T cells.

TCR beta libraries carry UMIs added by 5'RACE template switching. TCRdb re-called the 5' RACE reads and catalogs CDR3 proteins one per entry, DNA excluded. The sample shows around 260,000 distinct CDR3 sequences, and around 4.3% sits with its ten largest clones. This CDR3 spans 14 amino acids. Germline V gene sequence: CDR1 LGHNA, CDR2 YNFKEQ. The rearrangement uses TRBV4-2 and TRBJ2-7; TCRdb designates TRBD1, a call that cannot be tested without DNA. The TCR sequence derives from a woman aged 18 to 75 in good health. Sequencing was carried out using blood T cells: a sorted CD56 or NKG2C T cell subset, CD4+ or CD8+ T cells, or bulk PBMC T cells (not recorded which). The CDR3 sequence is CASSQPGQGYEQYF.